Listed below are T cell receptor beta chains from one sample, sequenced in a study of blood T cell repertoires in COVID-19. Assay: immunoSEQ multiplex PCR; the TCRdb copy retains only in-frame clones and omits some. The repertoire includes roughly 99,000 clones, around 88% of them detected once, and around 2% sits in the top ten. What was sequenced was peripheral blood. The receptor source for this set is a man aged 50 or older with COVID-19, enrolled during active disease. Both conserved end residues are part of each CDR3. A D gene is named only where the DNA matches it firmly. Clone size appears in some rows only: once, few, many, or a class for an expanded clone.

clone size: -
V gene: TRBV9
J gene: TRBJ1-3
CDR3 length: 16
D gene: TRBD1
CDR3 DNA: TGTGCCAGCAGCGCAGGACAGGCACGGACGTGGCCAACCATATATTTT
CDR3 protein: CASSAGQARTWPTIYF

clone size: -
V gene: TRBV7-2
J gene: TRBJ1-6
CDR3 length: 15
D gene: TRBD1
CDR3 DNA: TGTGCCAGCAGCGGACGACAGGGGTATAATTCACCCCTCCACTTT
CDR3 protein: CASSGRQGYNSPLHF

clone size: -
V gene: TRBV10-2
J gene: TRBJ2-3
CDR3 length: 16
D gene: -
CDR3 DNA: TGCGCCAGCAGTGAGGGTGGAGGGGCGAGGACAGATACGCAGTATTTT
CDR3 protein: CASSEGGGARTDTQYF

clone size: few
V gene: TRBV18
J gene: TRBJ2-7
CDR3 length: 14
D gene: TRBD1
CDR3 DNA: TGTGCCAGCTCACCGGACAGGGGAAGGAGAGAGCAGTACTTC
CDR3 protein: CASSPDRGRREQYF

clone size: -
V gene: TRBV19
J gene: TRBJ1-1
CDR3 length: 15
D gene: TRBD1
CDR3 DNA: TGTGCCAGTAGTATGGGGGACAGGGCGAACACTGAAGCTTTCTTT
CDR3 protein: CASSMGDRANTEAFF

clone size: once
V gene: TRBV3-1/TRBV3-2
J gene: TRBJ1-4
CDR3 length: 14
D gene: TRBD1
CDR3 DNA: TGTGCCAGCAGCCATTCGGGACAGGGCGAAAAACTGTTTTTT
CDR3 protein: CASSHSGQGEKLFF

clone size: -
V gene: TRBV5-1
J gene: TRBJ1-2
CDR3 length: 13
D gene: -
CDR3 DNA: TGCGCCAGCAGCTTAGCTCTCCGAAATGGCTACACCTTC
CDR3 protein: CASSLALRNGYTF

clone size: few
V gene: TRBV5-1
J gene: TRBJ1-2
CDR3 length: 15
D gene: TRBD1
CDR3 DNA: TGCGCCAGCAGCTTAGGCCCAGGGACAGCTTATGGCTACACCTTC
CDR3 protein: CASSLGPGTAYGYTF

clone size: -
V gene: TRBV6-1
J gene: TRBJ2-1
CDR3 length: 16
D gene: TRBD2
CDR3 DNA: TGTGCCAGCAGTGATTCGGCGGGGGGCTCCTACAATGAGCAGTTCTTC
CDR3 protein: CASSDSAGGSYNEQFF

clone size: -
V gene: TRBV2
J gene: TRBJ2-7
CDR3 length: 14
D gene: TRBD1
CDR3 DNA: TGTGCCAGCAGTGACCTGACAGGGGGGGTCGAGCAGTACTTC
CDR3 protein: CASSDLTGGVEQYF

clone size: -
V gene: TRBV5-1
J gene: TRBJ2-1
CDR3 length: 15
D gene: TRBD1
CDR3 DNA: TGCGCCAGCAGTCAAGGGGGCAACTCCTACAATGAGCAGTTCTTC
CDR3 protein: CASSQGGNSYNEQFF

clone size: -
V gene: TRBV5-1
J gene: TRBJ2-1
CDR3 length: 14
D gene: -
CDR3 DNA: TGCGCCAGCAGCTTGTCTAGCTCCTACAATGAGCAGTTCTTC
CDR3 protein: CASSLSSSYNEQFF

clone size: -
V gene: TRBV19
J gene: TRBJ2-5
CDR3 length: 16
D gene: TRBD2
CDR3 DNA: TGTGCCAGTAGTACTACCGCCTTTGCGGGGGAAGAGACCCAGTACTTC
CDR3 protein: CASSTTAFAGEETQYF

clone size: -
V gene: TRBV7-8
J gene: TRBJ1-4
CDR3 length: 15
D gene: -
CDR3 DNA: TGTGCCAGCAGCAGAAACAGGGTTCTTAATGAAAAACTGTTTTTT
CDR3 protein: CASSRNRVLNEKLFF

clone size: -
V gene: TRBV13
J gene: TRBJ1-5
CDR3 length: 13
D gene: -
CDR3 DNA: TGTGCCAGCAGCTTAGGGAGTAATCAGCCCCAGCATTTT
CDR3 protein: CASSLGSNQPQHF

clone size: -
V gene: TRBV4-1
J gene: TRBJ2-7
CDR3 length: 15
D gene: TRBD1
CDR3 DNA: TGCGCCAGCAGCCAAGGGACAGGGGATCCCTACGAGCAGTACTTC
CDR3 protein: CASSQGTGDPYEQYF

clone size: -
V gene: TRBV15
J gene: TRBJ2-5
CDR3 length: 16
D gene: TRBD2
CDR3 DNA: TGTGCCACCAGCAGAGATTCACAGCGGGGGCGAGAGACCCAGTACTTC
CDR3 protein: CATSRDSQRGRETQYF

clone size: -
V gene: TRBV5-1
J gene: TRBJ1-1
CDR3 length: 14
D gene: TRBD1
CDR3 DNA: TGCGCCAGCAGCTTAGGACAGGGCTGGACTGAAGCTTTCTTT
CDR3 protein: CASSLGQGWTEAFF

clone size: -
V gene: TRBV28
J gene: TRBJ1-2
CDR3 length: 15
D gene: TRBD1
CDR3 DNA: TGTGCCAGTAAGGACAGGGGGCCAGCCGGCTATGGCTACACCTTC
CDR3 protein: CASKDRGPAGYGYTF

clone size: few
V gene: TRBV7-8
J gene: TRBJ1-4
CDR3 length: 19
D gene: TRBD1
CDR3 DNA: TGTGCCAGCAGCTCTCCGATAGGGGGCGGGACAGGGCCTAATGAAAAACTGTTTTTT
CDR3 protein: CASSSPIGGGTGPNEKLFF

clone size: -
V gene: TRBV19
J gene: TRBJ2-7
CDR3 length: 13
D gene: -
CDR3 DNA: TGTGCCAGTAGTCGGTCTGGAGCCTACGAGCAGTACTTC
CDR3 protein: CASSRSGAYEQYF

clone size: many
V gene: TRBV6-4
J gene: TRBJ2-2
CDR3 length: 14
D gene: TRBD2
CDR3 DNA: TGTGCCAGCAGTGACGGGACTAGCACCGGGGAGCTGTTTTTT
CDR3 protein: CASSDGTSTGELFF

clone size: -
V gene: TRBV4-1
J gene: TRBJ2-2
CDR3 length: 18
D gene: TRBD2
CDR3 DNA: TGCGCCAGCAGCCAAGAGGCTAGCGGGGGGACGAACACCGGGGAGCTGTTTTTT
CDR3 protein: CASSQEASGGTNTGELFF

clone size: -
V gene: TRBV4-3
J gene: TRBJ2-1
CDR3 length: 15
D gene: TRBD1
CDR3 DNA: TGCGCCAGCAGCCCTGGACAGGTATCCTACAATGAGCAGTTCTTC
CDR3 protein: CASSPGQVSYNEQFF

clone size: -
V gene: TRBV9
J gene: TRBJ2-7
CDR3 length: 16
D gene: -
CDR3 DNA: TGTGCCAGCAGCGTAGGAGGACAGAGGGCGTCAGATGAGCAGTACTTC
CDR3 protein: CASSVGGQRASDEQYF

clone size: -
V gene: TRBV9
J gene: TRBJ2-2
CDR3 length: 17
D gene: TRBD1
CDR3 DNA: TGTGCCAGCAGCGTCCAAGTAGGGGACAGAATAACCGGGGAGCTGTTTTTT
CDR3 protein: CASSVQVGDRITGELFF

clone size: -
V gene: TRBV5-1
J gene: TRBJ1-4
CDR3 length: 15
D gene: TRBD1
CDR3 DNA: TGCGCCAGCAGCTTGGGGACAGGATGGGAAGAAAAACTGTTTTTT
CDR3 protein: CASSLGTGWEEKLFF

clone size: -
V gene: TRBV5-5
J gene: TRBJ1-5
CDR3 length: 14
D gene: TRBD1
CDR3 DNA: TGTGCCAGCAGCTTGGCAGGGGGGAATCAGCCCCAGCATTTT
CDR3 protein: CASSLAGGNQPQHF

clone size: few
V gene: TRBV7-2
J gene: TRBJ1-6
CDR3 length: 18
D gene: -
CDR3 DNA: TGTGCCAGCAGCTTAGTAGAGACAGAGAGCTCCTATAATTCACCCCTCCACTTT
CDR3 protein: CASSLVETESSYNSPLHF

clone size: -
V gene: TRBV30
J gene: TRBJ2-3
CDR3 length: 14
D gene: -
CDR3 DNA: TGTGCCTGGACTACAGGGCTGAGTCGAGATACGCAGTATTTT
CDR3 protein: CAWTTGLSRDTQYF

clone size: -
V gene: TRBV27
J gene: TRBJ1-6
CDR3 length: 14
D gene: -
CDR3 DNA: TGTGCCAGCCGCATCAGCTCCTATAATTCACCCCTCCACTTT
CDR3 protein: CASRISSYNSPLHF

clone size: -
V gene: TRBV29-1
J gene: TRBJ1-2
CDR3 length: 15
D gene: TRBD1
CDR3 DNA: TGCAGCGTGGGGGGACAGGGGGCAATAGGGAATGGCTACACCTTC
CDR3 protein: CSVGGQGAIGNGYTF

clone size: -
V gene: TRBV7-3
J gene: TRBJ1-1
CDR3 length: 14
D gene: -
CDR3 DNA: TGTGCCAGCAGCTCTTTACCGGGACATAGTGAAGCTTTCTTT
CDR3 protein: CASSSLPGHSEAFF

clone size: -
V gene: TRBV19
J gene: TRBJ1-1
CDR3 length: 16
D gene: -
CDR3 DNA: TGTGCCAGTAGTATCCTCCGATGGAGCTCGAACACTGAAGCTTTCTTT
CDR3 protein: CASSILRWSSNTEAFF

clone size: once
V gene: TRBV5-4
J gene: TRBJ2-2
CDR3 length: 15
D gene: -
CDR3 DNA: TGTGCCAGCAGCGGTGGTAGGGGATCCACCGGGGAGCTGTTTTTT
CDR3 protein: CASSGGRGSTGELFF

clone size: -
V gene: TRBV3-1/TRBV3-2
J gene: TRBJ1-1
CDR3 length: 13
D gene: TRBD1
CDR3 DNA: TGTGCCAGCAGCCCAGACAGGGACACTGAAGCTTTCTTT
CDR3 protein: CASSPDRDTEAFF

clone size: -
V gene: TRBV7-3
J gene: TRBJ2-1
CDR3 length: 15
D gene: -
CDR3 DNA: TGTGCCAGCAGCTTAAGTTCCGGATCCCAGGGTGAGCAGTTCTTC
CDR3 protein: CASSLSSGSQGEQFF

clone size: few
V gene: TRBV29-1
J gene: TRBJ2-1
CDR3 length: 11
D gene: -
CDR3 DNA: TGCAGCTCAGGACACATAAATGAGCAGTTCTTC
CDR3 protein: CSSGHINEQFF

clone size: -
V gene: TRBV19
J gene: TRBJ1-1
CDR3 length: 14
D gene: -
CDR3 DNA: TGTGCCAGTAGTCTCCTATCCCTTAACACTGAAGCTTTCTTT
CDR3 protein: CASSLLSLNTEAFF

clone size: -
V gene: TRBV5-1
J gene: TRBJ1-2
CDR3 length: 15
D gene: -
CDR3 DNA: TGCGCCAGCAGCGGGGAGGGCAGTTCTAACTATGGCTACACCTTC
CDR3 protein: CASSGEGSSNYGYTF

clone size: -
V gene: TRBV15
J gene: TRBJ1-6
CDR3 length: 13
D gene: -
CDR3 DNA: TGTGCCACCTCGGACAGATTTAATTCACCCCTCCACTTT
CDR3 protein: CATSDRFNSPLHF

clone size: -
V gene: TRBV6-5
J gene: TRBJ2-7
CDR3 length: 15
D gene: TRBD1
CDR3 DNA: TGTGCCAGCAGAGGCGGACAGGGGTCCCCCTACGAGCAGTACTTC
CDR3 protein: CASRGGQGSPYEQYF

clone size: -
V gene: TRBV11-3
J gene: TRBJ2-1
CDR3 length: 14
D gene: TRBD1
CDR3 DNA: TGTGCCAGCAGCGAGACAGGGTCCTACAATGAGCAGTTCTTC
CDR3 protein: CASSETGSYNEQFF

clone size: few
V gene: TRBV4-1
J gene: TRBJ1-3
CDR3 length: 16
D gene: -
CDR3 DNA: TGCGCCAGCAGCCAAGAGGGGCAGGGGACTGGAAACACCATATATTTT
CDR3 protein: CASSQEGQGTGNTIYF

clone size: -
V gene: TRBV30
J gene: TRBJ2-2
CDR3 length: 15
D gene: TRBD2
CDR3 DNA: TGTGCCTTGACTAGCGGGGGGTTGAACACCGGGGAGCTGTTTTTT
CDR3 protein: CALTSGGLNTGELFF

clone size: -
V gene: TRBV3-1/TRBV3-2
J gene: TRBJ1-1
CDR3 length: 12
D gene: -
CDR3 DNA: TGTGCCAGCACAGATCGCGGCACTGAAGCTTTCTTT
CDR3 protein: CASTDRGTEAFF

clone size: -
V gene: TRBV7-6
J gene: TRBJ2-3
CDR3 length: 17
D gene: -
CDR3 DNA: TGTGCCAGCAGCTTAGTAGAGAACGGGGTGCTCACAGATACGCAGTATTTT
CDR3 protein: CASSLVENGVLTDTQYF

clone size: -
V gene: TRBV9
J gene: TRBJ2-2
CDR3 length: 14
D gene: TRBD2
CDR3 DNA: TGTGCCAGCAGCTTATGGGGGGGCACCGGGGAGCTGTTTTTT
CDR3 protein: CASSLWGGTGELFF

clone size: -
V gene: TRBV5-1
J gene: TRBJ2-7
CDR3 length: 17
D gene: TRBD2
CDR3 DNA: TGCGCCAGCAGCTTAAGGACTAGCGGGGGGAGCTCCTACGAGCAGTACTTC
CDR3 protein: CASSLRTSGGSSYEQYF

clone size: -
V gene: TRBV20-1
J gene: TRBJ1-2
CDR3 length: 12
D gene: -
CDR3 DNA: TGCAGTGCTAGTGAGGACATTTGGGGCTACACCTTC
CDR3 protein: CSASEDIWGYTF

clone size: -
V gene: TRBV7-2
J gene: TRBJ2-7
CDR3 length: 15
D gene: TRBD1
CDR3 DNA: TGTGCCAGCAGTTCAACAGGGGGTGGGGCCTACGAGCAGTACTTC
CDR3 protein: CASSSTGGGAYEQYF

clone size: -
V gene: TRBV25-1
J gene: TRBJ1-3
CDR3 length: 16
D gene: -
CDR3 DNA: TGTGCCAGCAGTGAATCCCCCGGGGGGATTGGAAACACCATATATTTT
CDR3 protein: CASSESPGGIGNTIYF

clone size: -
V gene: TRBV19
J gene: TRBJ1-2
CDR3 length: 16
D gene: TRBD1
CDR3 DNA: TGTGCCAGTAGTATAGGAGGGACAGGGGGCAACTATGGCTACACCTTC
CDR3 protein: CASSIGGTGGNYGYTF

clone size: -
V gene: TRBV10-3
J gene: TRBJ2-1
CDR3 length: 15
D gene: TRBD2
CDR3 DNA: TGTGCCATCAGTGACGAGCGGGGTAGCTACAATGAGCAGTTCTTC
CDR3 protein: CAISDERGSYNEQFF

clone size: few
V gene: TRBV4-1
J gene: TRBJ1-2
CDR3 length: 21
D gene: TRBD1
CDR3 DNA: TGCGCCAGCAGCCAAGATCTTTCTCGAGTGGGACAGGGTCGAAAAAACTATGGCTACACCTTC
CDR3 protein: CASSQDLSRVGQGRKNYGYTF